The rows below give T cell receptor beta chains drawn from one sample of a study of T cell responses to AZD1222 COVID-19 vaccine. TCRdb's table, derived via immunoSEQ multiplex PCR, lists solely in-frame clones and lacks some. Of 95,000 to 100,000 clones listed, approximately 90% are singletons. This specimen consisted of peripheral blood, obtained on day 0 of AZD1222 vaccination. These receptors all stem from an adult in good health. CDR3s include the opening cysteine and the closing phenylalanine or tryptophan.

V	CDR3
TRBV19	CASSSQTGAGNTIYF
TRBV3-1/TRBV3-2	CASSRSRQGPYEQYF
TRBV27	CASSFSQGRPYEQYF
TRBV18	CASSSTGTSGYNEQFF
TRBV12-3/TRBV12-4	CASTRGGYEQYF
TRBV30	CAWSVQGSGGGTDTQYF
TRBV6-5	CAGVLAGGLGYTF
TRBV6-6	CASSTADRVYSPLHF
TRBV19	CASSLPTQRSGNTIYF
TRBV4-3	CASSLGTSGTSYEQYF
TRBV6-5	CASSRQGIVGSPLHF
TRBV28	CASRDRDRGLSETQYF
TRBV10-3	CATGSGTGEGKLFF
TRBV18	CASSPWRDSPNSGANVLTF
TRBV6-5	CASTVAGGTDTQYF
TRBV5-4	CASSAGAGAYEQYF
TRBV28	CASSLGGYQHF
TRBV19	CASNAGPSYEQYF
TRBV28	CASSLGTSGPITDTQYF
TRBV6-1	CASSEGQGKSPLHF